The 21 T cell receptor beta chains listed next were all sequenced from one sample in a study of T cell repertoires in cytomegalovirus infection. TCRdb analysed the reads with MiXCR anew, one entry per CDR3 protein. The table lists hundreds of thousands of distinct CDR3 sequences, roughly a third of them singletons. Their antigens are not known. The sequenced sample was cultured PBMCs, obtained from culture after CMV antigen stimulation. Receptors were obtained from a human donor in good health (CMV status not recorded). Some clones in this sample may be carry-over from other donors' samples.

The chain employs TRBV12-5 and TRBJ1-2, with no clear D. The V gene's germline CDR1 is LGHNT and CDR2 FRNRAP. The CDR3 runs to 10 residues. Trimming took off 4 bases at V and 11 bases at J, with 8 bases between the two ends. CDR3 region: CASGYLSYTF. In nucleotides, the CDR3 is TGTGCTAGTGGTTATCTTTCTTACACCTTC.

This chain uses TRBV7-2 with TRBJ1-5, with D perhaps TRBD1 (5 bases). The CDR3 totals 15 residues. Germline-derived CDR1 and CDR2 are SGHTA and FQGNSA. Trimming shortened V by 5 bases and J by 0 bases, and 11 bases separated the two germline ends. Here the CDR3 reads CASSRTYNSNQPQHF. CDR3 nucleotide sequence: TGTGCCAGCAGCAGGACATATAATAGCAATCAGCCCCAGCATTTT. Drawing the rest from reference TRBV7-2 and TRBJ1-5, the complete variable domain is GAGVSQSPSNKVTEKGKDVELRCDPISGHTALYWYRQSLGQGLEFLIYFQGNSAPDKSGLPSDRFSAERTGGSVSTLTIQRTQQEDSAVYLCASSRTYNSNQPQHFGDGTRLSIL.

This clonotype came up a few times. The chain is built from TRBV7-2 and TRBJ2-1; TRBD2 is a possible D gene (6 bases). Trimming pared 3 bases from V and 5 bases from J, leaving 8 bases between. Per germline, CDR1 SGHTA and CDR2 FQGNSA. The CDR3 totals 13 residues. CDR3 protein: CASSFRLDNEQFF. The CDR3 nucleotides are TGTGCCAGCAGCTTCCGACTAGACAATGAGCAGTTCTTC. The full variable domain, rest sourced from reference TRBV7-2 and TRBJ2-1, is GAGVSQSPSNKVTEKGKDVELRCDPISGHTALYWYRQSLGQGLEFLIYFQGNSAPDKSGLPSDRFSAERTGGSVSTLTIQRTQQEDSAVYLCASSFRLDNEQFFGPGTRLTVL.

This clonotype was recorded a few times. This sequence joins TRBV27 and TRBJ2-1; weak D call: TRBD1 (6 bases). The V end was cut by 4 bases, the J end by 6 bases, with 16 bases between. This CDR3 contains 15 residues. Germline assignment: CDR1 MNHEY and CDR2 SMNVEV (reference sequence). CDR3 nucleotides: TGTGCCAGCAGTTACGAGACAGGTACGGTCAATGAGCAGTTCTTC. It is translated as CASSYETGTVNEQFF.

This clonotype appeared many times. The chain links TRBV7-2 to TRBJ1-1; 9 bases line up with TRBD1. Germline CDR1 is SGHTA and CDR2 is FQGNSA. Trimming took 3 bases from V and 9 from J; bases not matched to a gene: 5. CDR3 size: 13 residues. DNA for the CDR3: TGTGCCAGCAGCTTGGCGACAGGGGGTAAAGCTTTCTTT. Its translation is CASSLATGGKAFF.

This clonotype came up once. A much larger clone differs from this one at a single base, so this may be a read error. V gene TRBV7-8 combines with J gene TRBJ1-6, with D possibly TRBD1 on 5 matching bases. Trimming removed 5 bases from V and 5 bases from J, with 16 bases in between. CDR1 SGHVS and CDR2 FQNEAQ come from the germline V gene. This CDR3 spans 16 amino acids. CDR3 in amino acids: CASSPTDMVHNSPLHF. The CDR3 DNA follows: TGTGCCAGCAGCCCGACGGACATGGTCCATAATTCACCCCTCCACTTT.

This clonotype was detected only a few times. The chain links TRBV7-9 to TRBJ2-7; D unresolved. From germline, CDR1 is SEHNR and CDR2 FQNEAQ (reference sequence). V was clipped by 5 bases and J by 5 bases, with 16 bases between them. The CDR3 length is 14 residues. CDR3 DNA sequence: TGTGCCAGCAGCCGCGAACCGGGCCTTGACGAGCAGTACGTC. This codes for CASSREPGLDEQYV.

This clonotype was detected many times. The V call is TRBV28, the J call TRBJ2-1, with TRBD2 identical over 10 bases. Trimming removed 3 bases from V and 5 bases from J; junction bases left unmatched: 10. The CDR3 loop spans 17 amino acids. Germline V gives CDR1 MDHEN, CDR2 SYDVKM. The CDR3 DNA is TGTGCCAGCAGTTTGTCAACGGGACTAGCGACCGACAATGAGCAGTTCTTC. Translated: CASSLSTGLATDNEQFF.

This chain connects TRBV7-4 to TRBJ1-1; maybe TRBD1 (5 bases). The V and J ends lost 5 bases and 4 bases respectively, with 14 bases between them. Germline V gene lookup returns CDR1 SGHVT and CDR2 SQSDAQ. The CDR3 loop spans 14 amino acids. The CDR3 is CASSPNWGVTEAFF. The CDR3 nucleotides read TGTGCCAGCAGCCCAAACTGGGGGGTCACTGAAGCTTTCTTT.

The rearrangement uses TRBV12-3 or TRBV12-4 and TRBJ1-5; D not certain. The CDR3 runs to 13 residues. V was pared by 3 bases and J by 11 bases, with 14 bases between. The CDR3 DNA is TGTGCCAGCAGTTTCGACTGGGAGATAGCCCAGCATTTT. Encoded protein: CASSFDWEIAQHF.

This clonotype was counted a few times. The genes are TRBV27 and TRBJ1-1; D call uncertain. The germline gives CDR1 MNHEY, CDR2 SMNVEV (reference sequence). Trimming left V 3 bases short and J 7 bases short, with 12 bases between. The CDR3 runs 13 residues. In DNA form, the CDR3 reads TGTGCCAGCAGTTTTTGGGGAGGAGGTGAAGCTTTCTTT. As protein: CASSFWGGGEAFF.

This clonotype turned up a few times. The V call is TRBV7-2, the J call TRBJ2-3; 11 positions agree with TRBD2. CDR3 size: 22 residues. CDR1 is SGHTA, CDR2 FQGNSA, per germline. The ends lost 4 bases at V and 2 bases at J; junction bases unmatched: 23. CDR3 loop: CASSSPTRGSGRAGYNTDTQYF. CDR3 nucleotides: TGTGCCAGCAGCTCCCCGACCCGAGGTAGCGGGAGGGCAGGCTATAACACAGATACGCAGTATTTT.

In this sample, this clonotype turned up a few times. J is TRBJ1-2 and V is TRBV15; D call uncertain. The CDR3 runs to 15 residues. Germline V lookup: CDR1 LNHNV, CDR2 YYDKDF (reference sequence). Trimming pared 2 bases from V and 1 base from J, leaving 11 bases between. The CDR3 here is CATSRPTGSNYGYTF. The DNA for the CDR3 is TGTGCCACCAGCAGACCGACCGGGAGTAACTATGGCTACACCTTC.

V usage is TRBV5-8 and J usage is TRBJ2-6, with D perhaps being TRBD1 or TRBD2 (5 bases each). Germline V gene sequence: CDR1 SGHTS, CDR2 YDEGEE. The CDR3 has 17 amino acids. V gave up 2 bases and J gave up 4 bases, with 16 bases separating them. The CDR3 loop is CASSFRGPRAGANVLTF. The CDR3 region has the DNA TGTGCCAGCAGCTTCCGGGGCCCTCGGGCCGGGGCCAACGTCCTGACTTTC.

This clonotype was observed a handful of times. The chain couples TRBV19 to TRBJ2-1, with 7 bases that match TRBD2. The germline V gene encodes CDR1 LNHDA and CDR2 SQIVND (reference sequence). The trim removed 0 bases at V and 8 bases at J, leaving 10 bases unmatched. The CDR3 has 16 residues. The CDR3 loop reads CASSIDRVGLVDEQFF. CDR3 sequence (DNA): TGTGCCAGTAGTATAGACCGTGTAGGACTAGTCGATGAGCAGTTCTTC.

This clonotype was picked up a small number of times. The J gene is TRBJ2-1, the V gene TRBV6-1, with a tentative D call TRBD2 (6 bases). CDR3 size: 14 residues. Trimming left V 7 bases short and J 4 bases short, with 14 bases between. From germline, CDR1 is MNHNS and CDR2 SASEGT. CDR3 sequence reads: CASTGGGLYNEQFF. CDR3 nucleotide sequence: TGTGCCAGCACCGGGGGTGGCCTTTACAATGAGCAGTTCTTC.

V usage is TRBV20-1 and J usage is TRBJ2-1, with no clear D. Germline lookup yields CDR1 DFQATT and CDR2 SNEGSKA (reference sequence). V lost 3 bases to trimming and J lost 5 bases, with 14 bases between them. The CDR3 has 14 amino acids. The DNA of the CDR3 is TGCAGTGCTAGGTTAGGCTATCAGAACAATGAGCAGTTCTTC. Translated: CSARLGYQNNEQFF.

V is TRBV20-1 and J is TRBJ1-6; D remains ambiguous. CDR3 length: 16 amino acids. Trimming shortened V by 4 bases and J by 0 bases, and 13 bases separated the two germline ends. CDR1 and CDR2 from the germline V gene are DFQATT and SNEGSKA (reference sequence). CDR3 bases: TGCAGTGCTATCTCAGTGGAAAGCTCCTATAATTCACCCCTCCACTTT. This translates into CSAISVESSYNSPLHF.

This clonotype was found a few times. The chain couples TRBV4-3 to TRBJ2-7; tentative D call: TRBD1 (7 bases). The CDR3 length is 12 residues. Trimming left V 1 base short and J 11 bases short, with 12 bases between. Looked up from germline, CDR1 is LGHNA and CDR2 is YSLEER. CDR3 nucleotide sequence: TGCGCCAGCAGCCAAGGTTTCAGGGGGGAGTACGTC. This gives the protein CASSQGFRGEYV.

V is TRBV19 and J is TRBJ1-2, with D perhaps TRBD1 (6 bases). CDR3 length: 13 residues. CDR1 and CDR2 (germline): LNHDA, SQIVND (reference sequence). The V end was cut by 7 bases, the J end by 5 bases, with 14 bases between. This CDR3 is CASIPGGGYGYTF. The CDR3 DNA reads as TGTGCCAGTATCCCGGGAGGGGGGTATGGCTACACCTTC.

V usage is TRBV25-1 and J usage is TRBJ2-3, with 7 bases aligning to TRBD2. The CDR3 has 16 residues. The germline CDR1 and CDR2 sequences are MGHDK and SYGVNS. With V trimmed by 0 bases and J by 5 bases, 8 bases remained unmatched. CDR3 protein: CASSEYGGGSRDTQYF. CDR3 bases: TGTGCCAGCAGTGAATATGGCGGCGGGAGTCGAGATACGCAGTATTTT.